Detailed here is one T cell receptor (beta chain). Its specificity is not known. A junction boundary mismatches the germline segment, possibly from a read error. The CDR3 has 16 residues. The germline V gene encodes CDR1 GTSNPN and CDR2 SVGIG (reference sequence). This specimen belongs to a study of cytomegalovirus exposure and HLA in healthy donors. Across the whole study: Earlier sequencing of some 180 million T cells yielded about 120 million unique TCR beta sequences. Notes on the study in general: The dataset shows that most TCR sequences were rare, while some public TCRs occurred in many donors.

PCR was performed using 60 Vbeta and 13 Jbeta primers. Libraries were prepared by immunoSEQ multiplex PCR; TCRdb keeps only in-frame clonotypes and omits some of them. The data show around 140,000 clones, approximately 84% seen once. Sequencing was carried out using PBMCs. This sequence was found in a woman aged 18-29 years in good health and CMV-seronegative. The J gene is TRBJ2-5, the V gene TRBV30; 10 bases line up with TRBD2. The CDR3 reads CAWSVRASGSIEAQYF. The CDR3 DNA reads TGTGCCTGGAGTGTACGCGCTAGCGGGAGTATAGAGGCCCAGTACTTC.